This TCR beta chain originates from a study of shared clonotypes between healthy human individuals (dated by TCRdb to 2018 to 2020). Background on the whole study: The cohort comprised two women and a few men aged 18 to 49 years. For each donor, three plates each were used for CD4 naive and CD4 memory, two plates were used for CD8 naive, and one plate was used for CD8 memory. Libraries were prepared and TCR repertoires were sequenced by different laboratories using diverse techniques, in order to increase sequencing depth and limit assay-specific biases. The study deeply sequenced blood TCR repertoires of roughly five healthy adults to estimate repertoire size and the extent of clonotype sharing between individuals. Between about 0.85 and 10 billion PBMCs per donor were obtained by leukapheresis.

Looking up the germline V gene yields CDR1 SQVTM and CDR2 ANQGSEA. V ends up 1 base short and J 6 bases short, with an unmatched junction base count of 5. The CDR3, cysteine through phenylalanine, is 13 amino acids long. Only CDR3 DNA remains: 39 bases, in frame from the first base. TCR CDR3 regions were amplified from genomic DNA by multiplex PCR using the deep immunoSEQ assay. For each cell subset, the extracted genomic DNA was distributed evenly across all wells of several immunoSEQ 96-well plates, and each plate served as one replicate. For sorted subsets, about 200 ng genomic DNA, equal to some 28,000 T cell genomes, was loaded into each replicate PCR. The purified libraries were quantified using a Qubit 3.0 fluorometer, sized with a Bioanalyzer 2100, and then quantified again using the KAPA Library Quantification kit. Every immunoSEQ 96-well plate was sequenced on a dedicated single-read 150-cycle Illumina NextSeq 550 flow cell. As for the authors' bioinformatics: Because the immunoSEQ output included only junctional sequences and no quality scores, the filtering could not be the same as the filtering used for full-length reads. Sequences were annotated with PyIR, a Python wrapper for IgBLAST v1.9, using IMGT germline references to assign V/J genes and CDR3. Reads were filtered out if the reads had weak V/J assignments (E-value above 1e-6), no CDR3, stop codons, out-of-frame junctions, or ambiguous translated residues. V3J clonotypes were defined as sequences sharing an identical inferred V gene, J gene, and CDR3 amino acid sequence. Percentage overlap between repertoires was computed as shared unique clonotypes divided by the size of the smaller repertoire. Repertoire richness was assessed with RTK rarefaction, the Chao1 estimator, and Recon v2.1 estimates of unobserved clonotypes. Generation probabilities were computed with OLGA for all TCRbeta clonotypes obtained by the gDNA method from a handful of donors. The table was pulled from immuneACCESS by TCRdb, which kept in-frame rearrangements only. Such tables lose some clones; where checked, under half of the loss comes from unresolved V genes, and the rest has no known cause. D and trimming come from the DNA, and the V and J calls and clone size come from that table. The sample contains some 1.4 million clones, 96% of them found a single time. The ten biggest clones cover approximately 1.1% of the sample.

Overall study outcomes, separate from this receptor: Larger estimated clonotype richness was generally found for naive subsets than for memory subsets. Sharing across several donors was observed for 5% to 6.5% of naive CD4, 3.5% of naive CD8, about 2.3% of memory CD4, and around 0.44% of memory CD8 clonotypes. Compared with non-shared clonotypes, the clonotypes found in all four sorted-subset donors had higher generation probabilities. Rarefaction of sorted-subset datasets indicated incomplete sequencing despite the large sequencing depth. Sampling was restricted to blood, and TCR repertoires in tissues likely differ from the TCR repertoires found in blood. Because the study included a small number of donors, the genetic and exposure-history diversity represented was limited. Pairwise subsampling led to the expectation that sequencing depth would affect the degree of clonotype sharing among donors.

The donors were healthy, HIV-negative adults who had no recently reported acute infections or vaccinations. Only Caucasian adults living in Nashville, Tennessee, USA were represented among the donors. CD4+ T cells were enriched by magnetic negative selection, after which naive cells were positively selected on CD45RA and the negative fraction was taken as the memory subset. After blood collection by leukapheresis, PBMCs were isolated using Ficoll-Histopaque density gradient centrifugation and then cryopreserved in the vapor phase of liquid nitrogen. Analytical flow cytometry was used to check the purity and quantity of each magnetically sorted T cell population. Genomic DNA was isolated from every sorted fraction and measured by UV absorbance on a Nanodrop 2000c. Details on this clone: The clone's antigen remains unknown. The input lacks base qualities; no much larger clone sits a single base away.

The rearranged segments are TRBV29-1 and TRBJ2-7; the central 8 bases match TRBD2. This receptor was obtained from a man in his thirties or forties in good health. The sequencing sample was made of naive CD4+ T cells sorted from blood. The cell subset or site tag for this specimen amounts to: CD45RA+ positively selected. The CDR3 corresponds to CSVEGAGETEQYF. The nucleotide sequence is given as TGCAGCGTTGAAGGAGCGGGAGAGACCGAGCAGTACTTC.